This T cell receptor beta chain originates from a study of cytomegalovirus exposure and HLA in healthy donors. Study-wide results and caveats: Rates of TCR association differed by HLA locus in a later analysis, with DRB1 highest and HLA-C lowest. In the analysis, some V segments, TRBV6-2 and TRBV6-3 included, were excluded as indistinguishable.

Primers included in the PCR were 60 Vbeta and 13 Jbeta primers. Some clones are missing from TCRdb's copy, which holds only in-frame ones; the method was immunoSEQ multiplex PCR. The sample includes tens of thousands of clones. The junction had 0 bases not matched to a gene; V was cut back by 1 base and J by 4 bases. The CDR3 has 13 amino acids. The V gene's germline CDR1 is KGHSH and CDR2 LQKENI. Remarks on this clone: Its antigen is not identified.

This clonotype was obtained from a woman younger than 45 in good health and CMV-seronegative. The sample taken for sequencing was PBMCs. The chain is built from TRBV18 and TRBJ1-2; 7 positions agree with TRBD1. The DNA of the CDR3 is TGTGCCAGCTCACCACGGGACAGCTATGGCTACACCTTC. Translating it yields CASSPRDSYGYTF.